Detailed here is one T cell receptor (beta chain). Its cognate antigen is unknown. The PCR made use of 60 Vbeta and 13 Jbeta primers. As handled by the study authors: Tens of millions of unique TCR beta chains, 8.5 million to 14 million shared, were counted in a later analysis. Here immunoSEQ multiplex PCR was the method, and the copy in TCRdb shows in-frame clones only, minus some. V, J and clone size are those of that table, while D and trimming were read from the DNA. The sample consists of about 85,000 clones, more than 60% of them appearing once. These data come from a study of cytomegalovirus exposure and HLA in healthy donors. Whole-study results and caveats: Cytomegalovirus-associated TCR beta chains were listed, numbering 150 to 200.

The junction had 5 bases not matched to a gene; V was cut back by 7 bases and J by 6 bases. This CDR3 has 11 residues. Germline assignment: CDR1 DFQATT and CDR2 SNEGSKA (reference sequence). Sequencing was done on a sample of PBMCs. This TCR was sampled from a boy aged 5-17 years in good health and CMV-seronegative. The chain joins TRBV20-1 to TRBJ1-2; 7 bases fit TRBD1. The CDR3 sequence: CSVQGGHGYTF. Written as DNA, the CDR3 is TGCAGTGTGCAGGGGGGCCATGGCTACACCTTC.